Listed below are T cell receptor beta chains from one sample, sequenced in a study of T cell changes during pregnancy in multiple sclerosis. Here immunoSEQ multiplex PCR was the method, and the copy in TCRdb shows in-frame clones only, minus some. Of 68,000 or so clones listed, 75% to 95% are singletons. Sequencing used peripheral blood, obtained in the second trimester of pregnancy. Source of these receptors: a female donor with multiple sclerosis, enrolled in a pregnancy study. Each CDR3 is given with its conserved first and last residue. Each record gives: V gene, CDR3 protein.

TRBV5-6,CASSSGQIPSNYGYTF
TRBV6-5,CASSLNRDPWEQYF
TRBV10-3,CAISPFPTGVHSPLHF
TRBV7-8,CASSLGAVTKNYGYTF
TRBV19,CASSTASGTRYGEQYF
TRBV10-3,CAISESKGGGTGVHEQYF
TRBV29-1,CSVGQGPNTGELFF
TRBV7-2,CASSSQGGLSEQPQHF
TRBV7-6,CASSLIRDLNTEAFF
TRBV2,CASSPGTLPTNEKLFF
TRBV4-2,CASSQEGGAQETQYF
TRBV15,CATSTPGLAGVYEQYF
TRBV7-3,CASSRQAGELFF
TRBV4-3,CASSQDILSGNTIYF
TRBV10-3,CAIRGTGGASYEQYF
TRBV7-2,CASSPGGTGSYEQYF
TRBV7-2,CASSVSPGTGYEQYF
TRBV9,CASSAGDRTGNTIYF